A selection of T cell receptor beta chains follows, all from one sample in a study of OX40 agonist ivuxolimab in advanced cancers. Only in-frame clones appear in the TCRdb table, and some are missing; sequencing was by immunoSEQ multiplex PCR. The data contain fewer than 90,000 clones, around nine tenths of them singletons. Here the sequenced sample was CD4+ or CD8+ T cells sorted from blood, taken in a trial of the OX40 agonist ivuxolimab. Receptor source: an adult with an advanced solid tumor such as melanoma, head and neck, liver or kidney cancer. The CDR3 runs from the conserved cysteine through the conserved F or W. D genes are given only for firm matches. Not all rows give a size; the values are once, few, many and, for expanded clones, a class.

clone_size: -; v_call: TRBV29-1; j_call: TRBJ1-5; d_call: -; cdr3_aa: CSFQDGDQPQHF; cdr3_nt: TGCAGCTTTCAGGATGGGGATCAGCCCCAGCATTTT
clone_size: -; v_call: TRBV6-5; j_call: TRBJ2-2; d_call: TRBD1; cdr3_aa: CASGGQGDTGELFF; cdr3_nt: TGTGCCAGCGGGGGACAGGGCGACACCGGGGAGCTGTTTTTT
clone_size: -; v_call: TRBV6-1; j_call: TRBJ1-1; d_call: TRBD1; cdr3_aa: CASRTGGENTEAFF; cdr3_nt: TGTGCCAGCAGGACAGGGGGCGAGAACACTGAAGCTTTCTTT
clone_size: once; v_call: TRBV7-2; j_call: TRBJ1-1; d_call: -; cdr3_aa: CASIAVGSSEAFF; cdr3_nt: TGTGCCAGCATCGCAGTCGGTTCATCTGAAGCTTTCTTT
clone_size: -; v_call: TRBV7-2; j_call: TRBJ2-7; d_call: -; cdr3_aa: CASSLVAAAQRYF; cdr3_nt: TGTGCCAGCAGCTTAGTCGCCGCGGCGCAGCGGTACTTC
clone_size: -; v_call: TRBV7-9; j_call: TRBJ2-3; d_call: -; cdr3_aa: CASSSLPARGDTQYF; cdr3_nt: TGTGCCAGCAGCTCCCTACCGGCCCGGGGGGATACGCAGTATTTT
clone_size: once; v_call: TRBV4-3; j_call: TRBJ2-2; d_call: TRBD2; cdr3_aa: CASTWTSGRSGELFF; cdr3_nt: TGCGCCAGCACCTGGACTAGCGGGAGGTCCGGGGAGCTGTTTTTT
clone_size: -; v_call: TRBV6-6; j_call: TRBJ2-1; d_call: TRBD2; cdr3_aa: CASSGAGGAGEQFF; cdr3_nt: TGTGCCAGCAGTGGCGCGGGGGGGGCGGGAGAGCAGTTCTTC
clone_size: -; v_call: TRBV15; j_call: TRBJ1-2; d_call: -; cdr3_aa: CATSRDFAHYGYTF; cdr3_nt: TGTGCCACCAGCAGAGATTTCGCCCACTATGGCTACACCTTC
clone_size: -; v_call: TRBV7-2; j_call: TRBJ1-5; d_call: TRBD1; cdr3_aa: CASSRGQGVNQPQHF; cdr3_nt: TGTGCCAGCAGCCGGGGACAGGGCGTCAATCAGCCCCAGCATTTT
clone_size: -; v_call: TRBV5-1; j_call: TRBJ2-3; d_call: TRBD2; cdr3_aa: CASSLVFAGGSDTQYF; cdr3_nt: TGCGCCAGCAGCTTGGTTTTTGCGGGAGGGTCGGATACGCAGTATTTT
clone_size: -; v_call: TRBV28; j_call: TRBJ1-2; d_call: -; cdr3_aa: CASRTGGYGYTF; cdr3_nt: TGTGCCAGCAGAACAGGCGGCTATGGCTACACCTTC
clone_size: -; v_call: TRBV2; j_call: TRBJ1-5; d_call: -; cdr3_aa: CASSGPTLGQPQHF; cdr3_nt: TGTGCCAGCAGTGGCCCCACCCTGGGGCAGCCCCAGCATTTT
clone_size: -; v_call: TRBV25-1; j_call: TRBJ1-2; d_call: -; cdr3_aa: CASTGSGSYTF; cdr3_nt: TGTGCCAGCACAGGGAGTGGTAGCTACACCTTC
clone_size: -; v_call: TRBV7-2; j_call: TRBJ2-3; d_call: TRBD1; cdr3_aa: CASTPTGQGSDTQYF; cdr3_nt: TGTGCCAGCACCCCGACGGGACAGGGGTCCGATACGCAGTATTTT
clone_size: -; v_call: TRBV6-5; j_call: TRBJ2-7; d_call: TRBD2; cdr3_aa: CASSYAGLGHSYEQYF; cdr3_nt: TGTGCCAGCAGTTACGCCGGACTAGGACACTCCTACGAGCAGTACTTC
clone_size: -; v_call: TRBV19; j_call: TRBJ2-3; d_call: TRBD1; cdr3_aa: CASTQQGFTDTQYF; cdr3_nt: TGTGCCAGTACCCAACAGGGGTTCACAGATACGCAGTATTTT
clone_size: -; v_call: TRBV6-4; j_call: TRBJ2-3; d_call: -; cdr3_aa: CASGKELADTQYF; cdr3_nt: TGTGCCAGCGGTAAGGAGTTGGCTGATACGCAGTATTTT
clone_size: -; v_call: TRBV15; j_call: TRBJ2-1; d_call: -; cdr3_aa: CATSRGGSYNEQFF; cdr3_nt: TGTGCCACCAGCAGAGGCGGGTCCTACAATGAGCAGTTCTTC